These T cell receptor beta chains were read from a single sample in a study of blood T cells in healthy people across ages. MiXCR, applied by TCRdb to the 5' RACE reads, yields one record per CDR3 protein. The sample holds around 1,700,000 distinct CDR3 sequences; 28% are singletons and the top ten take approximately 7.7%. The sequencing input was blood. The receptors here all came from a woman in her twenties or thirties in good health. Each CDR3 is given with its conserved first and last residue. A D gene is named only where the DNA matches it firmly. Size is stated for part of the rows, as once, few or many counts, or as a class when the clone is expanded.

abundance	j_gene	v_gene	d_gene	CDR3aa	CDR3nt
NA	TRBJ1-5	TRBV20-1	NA	CSARRGSGGNQPQHF	TGCAGTGCTAGGCGGGGTTCGGGAGGGAATCAGCCCCAGCATTTT
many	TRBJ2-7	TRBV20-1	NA	CSARDGGRPEQYF	TGCAGTGCTAGAGACGGGGGGCGACCCGAGCAGTACTTC
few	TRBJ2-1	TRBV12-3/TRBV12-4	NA	CASSLVTIPQFF	TGTGCCAGCAGTCTCGTTACCATACCGCAGTTCTTC
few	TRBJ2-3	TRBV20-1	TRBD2	CSAGPRAGGTDTQYF	TGCAGTGCTGGGCCTCGAGCGGGGGGTACAGATACGCAGTATTTT
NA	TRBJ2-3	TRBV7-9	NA	CASSLALGGTDTQYF	TGTGCCAGCAGCTTAGCGCTAGGTGGCACAGATACGCAGTATTTT
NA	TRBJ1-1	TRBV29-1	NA	CSVQPGIGVMNTEAFF	TGCAGCGTCCAGCCAGGGATTGGGGTCATGAACACTGAAGCTTTCTTT
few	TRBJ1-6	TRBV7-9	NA	CASGGNNSPLHF	TGTGCCAGCGGGGGGAATAATTCACCCCTCCACTTT
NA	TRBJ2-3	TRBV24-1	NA	CATRVSQGRTDTQYF	TGTGCCACCAGGGTCTCACAGGGACGCACAGATACGCAGTATTTT
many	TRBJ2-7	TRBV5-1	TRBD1	CASSLTGQGYEQYF	TGCGCCAGCAGCCTGACTGGACAGGGTTACGAGCAGTACTTC
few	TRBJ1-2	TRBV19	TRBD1	CASRFGQGTNYGYTF	TGTGCCAGTAGGTTTGGACAGGGAACAAACTATGGCTACACCTTC
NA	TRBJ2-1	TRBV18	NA	CASSPIRGEQFF	TGTGCCAGCTCACCAATAAGGGGTGAGCAGTTCTTC
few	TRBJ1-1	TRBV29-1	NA	CSASDRNTEAFF	TGCAGCGCTTCGGACCGGAACACTGAAGCTTTCTTT
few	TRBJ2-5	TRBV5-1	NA	CASSLSAPGGETQYF	TGCGCCAGCAGCTTGTCGGCCCCAGGTGGAGAGACCCAGTACTTC
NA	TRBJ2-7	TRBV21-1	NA	CASVTTYYEQYF	TGTGCCTCAGTCACCACCTACTACGAGCAGTACTTC
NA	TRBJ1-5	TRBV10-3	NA	CAISESGAGQPQHF	TGTGCCATCAGTGAGTCAGGGGCTGGTCAGCCCCAGCATTTT
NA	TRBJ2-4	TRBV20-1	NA	CSTRRYEVKNIQYF	TGCAGTACTAGACGATACGAAGTCAAAAACATTCAGTACTTC
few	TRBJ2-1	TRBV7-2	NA	CASSAGTVLHNEQFF	TGTGCCAGCAGCGCCGGGACCGTACTCCACAATGAGCAGTTCTTC
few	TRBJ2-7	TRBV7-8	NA	CASSPDQRGDYEQYF	TGTGCCAGCAGCCCAGACCAAAGGGGCGACTATGAGCAGTACTTC
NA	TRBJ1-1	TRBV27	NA	CASNGKTGLRNTEAFF	TGTGCCAGCAATGGGAAGACAGGCCTTCGGAACACTGAAGCTTTCTTT
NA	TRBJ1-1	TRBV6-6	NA	CASSYRNAEAFF	TGTGCCAGCAGTTATCGGAACGCTGAAGCTTTCTTT
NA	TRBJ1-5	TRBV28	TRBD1	CASSTGGSNQPQHF	TGTGCCAGCAGCACAGGGGGTAGCAATCAGCCCCAGCATTTT
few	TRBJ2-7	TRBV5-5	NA	CASSLALRTSYEQYF	TGTGCCAGCAGCTTGGCCCTGCGGACCTCCTACGAGCAGTACTTC
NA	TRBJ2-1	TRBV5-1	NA	CASREAHEQFF	TGCGCCAGCAGGGAAGCCCATGAGCAGTTCTTC
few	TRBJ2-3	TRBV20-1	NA	CSVRGGSPFSDTQYF	TGCAGTGTGCGCGGCGGAAGTCCTTTTTCAGATACGCAGTATTTT
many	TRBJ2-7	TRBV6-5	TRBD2	CASRDRGSGSYEQYF	TGTGCCAGCAGAGACCGGGGTAGCGGGTCCTACGAGCAGTACTTC
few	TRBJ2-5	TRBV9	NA	CASSGLHGTPLDPRETQYF	TGTGCCAGCAGCGGACTACACGGCACCCCACTAGATCCGCGGGAGACCCAGTACTTC
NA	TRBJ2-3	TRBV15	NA	CTTSRDISTDTQYF	TGTACCACCAGCAGAGATATTAGCACAGATACGCAGTATTTT
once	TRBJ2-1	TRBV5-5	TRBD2	CPSSLRGDLSYNEQFF	TGTCCCAGCAGCTTACGGGGGGACCTATCCTACAATGAGCAGTTCTTC
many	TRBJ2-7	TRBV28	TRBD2	CASIPAGARYEQYF	TGTGCCAGCATCCCAGCGGGGGCCCGCTACGAGCAGTACTTC
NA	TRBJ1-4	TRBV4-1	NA	CASSQGAVGDEKLFF	TGCGCCAGCAGCCAAGGCGCGGTGGGGGATGAAAAACTGTTTTTT
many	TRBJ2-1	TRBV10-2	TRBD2	CASSATSGSNEQFF	TGCGCCAGCAGCGCGACTAGCGGGAGTAATGAGCAGTTCTTC
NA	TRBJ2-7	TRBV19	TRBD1	CASSSNRGSYEQYF	TGTGCCAGTAGTTCGAACAGGGGATCCTACGAGCAGTACTTC
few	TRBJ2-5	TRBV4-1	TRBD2	CASSPTRGLADIQETQYF	TGCGCCAGCAGCCCGACACGCGGACTAGCGGACATACAAGAGACCCAGTACTTC
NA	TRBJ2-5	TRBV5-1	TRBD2	CASSLVAGGGPETQYF	TGCGCCAGCAGCTTAGTAGCGGGGGGCGGCCCTGAGACCCAGTACTTC
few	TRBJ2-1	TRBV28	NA	CASSRPTDTMKQFF	TGTGCCAGCAGTCGCCCCACAGACACAATGAAGCAGTTCTTC
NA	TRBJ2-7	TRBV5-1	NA	CASSLGPYPTYEQYF	TGCGCCAGCAGCTTAGGACCCTATCCAACCTACGAGCAGTACTTC
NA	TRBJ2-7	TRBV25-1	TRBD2	CASSEEAGVDTYEQYF	TGTGCCAGCAGTGAAGAAGCGGGAGTTGATACCTACGAGCAGTACTTC
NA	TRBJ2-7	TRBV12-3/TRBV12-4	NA	CASREVGRPTYEQYF	TGTGCCAGCAGAGAAGTGGGGCGGCCGACCTACGAGCAGTACTTC
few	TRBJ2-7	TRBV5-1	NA	CASRPGPSSYEQYF	TGCGCCAGCAGGCCGGGACCCAGCTCCTATGAGCAGTACTTC
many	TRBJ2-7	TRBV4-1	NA	CASSHPPGQLYTYEQYF	TGCGCCAGCAGCCACCCACCGGGACAACTTTATACCTACGAGCAGTACTTC
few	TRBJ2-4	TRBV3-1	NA	CASSGGWGIGKNIQYF	TGTGCCAGCAGCGGGGGATGGGGAATAGGCAAAAACATTCAGTACTTC